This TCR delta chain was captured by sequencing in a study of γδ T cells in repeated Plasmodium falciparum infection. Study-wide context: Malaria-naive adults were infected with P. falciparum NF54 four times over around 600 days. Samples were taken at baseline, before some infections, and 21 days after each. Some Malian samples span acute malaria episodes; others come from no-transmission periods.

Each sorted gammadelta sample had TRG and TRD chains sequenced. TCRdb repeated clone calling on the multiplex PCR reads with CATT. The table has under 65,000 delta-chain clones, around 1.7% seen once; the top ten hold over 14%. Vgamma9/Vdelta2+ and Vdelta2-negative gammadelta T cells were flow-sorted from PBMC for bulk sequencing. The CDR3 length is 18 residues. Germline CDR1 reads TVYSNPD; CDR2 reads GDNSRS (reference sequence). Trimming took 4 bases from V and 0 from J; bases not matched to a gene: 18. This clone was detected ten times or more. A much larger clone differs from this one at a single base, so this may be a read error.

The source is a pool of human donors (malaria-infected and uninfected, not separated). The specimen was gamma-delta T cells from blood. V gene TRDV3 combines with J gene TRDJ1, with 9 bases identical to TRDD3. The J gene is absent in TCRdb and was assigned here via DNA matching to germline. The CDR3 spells CASPSTGGALRYTDKLIF. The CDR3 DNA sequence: TGTGCCTCACCCTCCACTGGGGGAGCCTTACGGTACACCGATAAACTCATCTTT.